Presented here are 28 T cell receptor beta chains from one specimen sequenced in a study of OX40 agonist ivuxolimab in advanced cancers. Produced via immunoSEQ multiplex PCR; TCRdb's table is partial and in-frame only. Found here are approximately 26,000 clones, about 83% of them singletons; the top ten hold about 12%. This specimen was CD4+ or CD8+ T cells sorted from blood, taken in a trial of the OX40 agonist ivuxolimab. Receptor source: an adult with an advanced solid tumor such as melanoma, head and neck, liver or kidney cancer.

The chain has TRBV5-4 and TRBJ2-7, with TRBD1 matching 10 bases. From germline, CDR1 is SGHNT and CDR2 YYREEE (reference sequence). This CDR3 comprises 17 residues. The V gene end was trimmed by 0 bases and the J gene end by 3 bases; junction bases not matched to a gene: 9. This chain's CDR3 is CASSLGRTGGSDYEQYF. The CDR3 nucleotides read TGTGCCAGCAGCTTGGGGCGGACAGGGGGGTCCGACTACGAGCAGTACTTC.

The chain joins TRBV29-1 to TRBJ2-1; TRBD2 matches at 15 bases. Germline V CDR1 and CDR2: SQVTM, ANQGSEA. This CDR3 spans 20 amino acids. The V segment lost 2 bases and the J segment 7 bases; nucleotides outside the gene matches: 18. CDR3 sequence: CSVEIGTSGGIMYLSNEQFF. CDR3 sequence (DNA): TGCAGCGTTGAAATAGGGACTAGCGGGGGGATCATGTATCTTTCGAATGAGCAGTTCTTC.

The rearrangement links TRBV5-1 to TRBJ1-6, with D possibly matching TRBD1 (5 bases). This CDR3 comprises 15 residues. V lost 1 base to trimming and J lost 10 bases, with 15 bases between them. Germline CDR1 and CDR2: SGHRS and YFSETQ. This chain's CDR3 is CASSLLGDRESPLHF. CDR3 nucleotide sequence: TGCGCCAGCAGCTTGTTAGGCGACAGAGAATCACCCCTCCACTTT.

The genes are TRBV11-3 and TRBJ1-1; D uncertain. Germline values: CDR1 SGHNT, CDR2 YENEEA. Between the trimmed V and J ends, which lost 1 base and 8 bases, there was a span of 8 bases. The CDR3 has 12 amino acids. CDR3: CASSLVTPEAFF. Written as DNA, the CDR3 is TGTGCCAGCAGCTTAGTGACACCCGAAGCTTTCTTT.

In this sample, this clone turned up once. CDR3 protein: CASSFQGATNEKLFF. The CDR3 DNA reads TGTGCCAGCAGCTTCCAGGGGGCAACTAATGAAAAACTGTTTTTT. The chain carries TRBV11-2 and TRBJ1-4, with 7 bases matching TRBD1. This CDR3 comprises 15 residues. From germline, CDR1 is SGHAT and CDR2 FQNNGV. The V gene end was trimmed by 3 bases and the J gene end by 0 bases; junction bases not matched to a gene: 1.

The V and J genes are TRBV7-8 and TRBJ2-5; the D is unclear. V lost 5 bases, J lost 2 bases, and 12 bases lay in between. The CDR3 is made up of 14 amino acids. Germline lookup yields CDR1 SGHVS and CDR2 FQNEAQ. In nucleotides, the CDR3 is TGTGCCAGCAGCGATCAGAGGCGGCAAGAGACCCAGTACTTC. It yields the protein CASSDQRRQETQYF.

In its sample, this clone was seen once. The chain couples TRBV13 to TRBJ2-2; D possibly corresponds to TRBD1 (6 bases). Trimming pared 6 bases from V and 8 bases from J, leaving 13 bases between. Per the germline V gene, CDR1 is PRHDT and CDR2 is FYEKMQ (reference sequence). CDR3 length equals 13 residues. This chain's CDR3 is CASSTGIVGELFF. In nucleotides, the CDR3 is TGTGCCAGCAGTACAGGGATAGTGGGGGAGCTGTTTTTT.

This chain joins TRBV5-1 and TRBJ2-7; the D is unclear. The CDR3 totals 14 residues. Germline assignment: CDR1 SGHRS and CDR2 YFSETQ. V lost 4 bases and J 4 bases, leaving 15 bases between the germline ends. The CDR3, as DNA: TGCGCCAGCAGCATACACGGATTTCTTTACGAGCAGTACTTC. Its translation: CASSIHGFLYEQYF. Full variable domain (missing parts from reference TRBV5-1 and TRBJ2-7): KAGVTQTPRYLIKTRGQQVTLSCSPISGHRSVSWYQQTPGQGLQFLFEYFSETQRNKGNFPGRFSGRQFSNSRSEMNVSTLELGDSALYLCASSIHGFLYEQYFGPGTRLTVT.

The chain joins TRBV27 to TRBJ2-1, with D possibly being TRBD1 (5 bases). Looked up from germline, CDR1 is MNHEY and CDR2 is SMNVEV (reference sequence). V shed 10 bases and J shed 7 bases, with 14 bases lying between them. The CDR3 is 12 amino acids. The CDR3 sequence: CAISDRTNEQFF. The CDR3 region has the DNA TGTGCCATCAGCGACAGAACTAATGAGCAGTTCTTC.

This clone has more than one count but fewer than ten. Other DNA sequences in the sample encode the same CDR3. The CDR3 DNA reads TGTGCCAGCAGACCCGGACAGCAGAACACTGAAGCTTTCTTT. The encoded protein is CASRPGQQNTEAFF. The chain employs TRBV2 and TRBJ1-1, with D possibly matching TRBD1 (6 bases). The CDR3 has 14 residues. Germline V gene sequence: CDR1 SNHLY, CDR2 FYNNEI. V was clipped by 6 bases and J by 1 base, with 12 bases between them.

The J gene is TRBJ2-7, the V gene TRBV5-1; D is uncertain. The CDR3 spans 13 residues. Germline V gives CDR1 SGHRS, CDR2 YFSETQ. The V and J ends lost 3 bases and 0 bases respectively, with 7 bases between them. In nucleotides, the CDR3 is TGCGCCAGCAGCTCCAGTGGCTCCTACGAGCAGTACTTC. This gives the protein CASSSSGSYEQYF. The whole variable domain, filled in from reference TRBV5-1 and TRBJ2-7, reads KAGVTQTPRYLIKTRGQQVTLSCSPISGHRSVSWYQQTPGQGLQFLFEYFSETQRNKGNFPGRFSGRQFSNSRSEMNVSTLELGDSALYLCASSSSGSYEQYFGPGTRLTVT.

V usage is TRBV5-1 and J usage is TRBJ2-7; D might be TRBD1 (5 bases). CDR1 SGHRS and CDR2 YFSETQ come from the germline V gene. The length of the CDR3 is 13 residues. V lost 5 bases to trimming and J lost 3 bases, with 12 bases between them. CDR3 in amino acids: CASSRQPIYEQYF. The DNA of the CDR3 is TGCGCCAGCAGTAGACAGCCGATCTACGAGCAGTACTTC.

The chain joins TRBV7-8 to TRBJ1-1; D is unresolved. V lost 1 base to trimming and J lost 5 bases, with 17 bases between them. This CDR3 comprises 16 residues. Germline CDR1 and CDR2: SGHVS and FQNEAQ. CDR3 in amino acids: CASSLGFGILGTEAFF. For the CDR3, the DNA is TGTGCCAGCAGCTTAGGTTTCGGGATCTTAGGAACTGAAGCTTTCTTT.

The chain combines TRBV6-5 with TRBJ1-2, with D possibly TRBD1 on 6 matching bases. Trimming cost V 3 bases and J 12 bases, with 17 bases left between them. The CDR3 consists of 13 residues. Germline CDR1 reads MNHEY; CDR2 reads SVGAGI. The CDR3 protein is CASSYGWAGDNTF. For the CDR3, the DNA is TGTGCCAGCAGTTATGGGTGGGCAGGGGACAACACCTTC.

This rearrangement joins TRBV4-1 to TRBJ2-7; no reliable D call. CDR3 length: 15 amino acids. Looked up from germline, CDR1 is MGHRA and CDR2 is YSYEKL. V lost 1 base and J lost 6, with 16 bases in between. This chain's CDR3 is CASSQGLSPLGEQYF. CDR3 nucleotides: TGCGCCAGCAGCCAAGGGCTTTCCCCTTTGGGCGAGCAGTACTTC.

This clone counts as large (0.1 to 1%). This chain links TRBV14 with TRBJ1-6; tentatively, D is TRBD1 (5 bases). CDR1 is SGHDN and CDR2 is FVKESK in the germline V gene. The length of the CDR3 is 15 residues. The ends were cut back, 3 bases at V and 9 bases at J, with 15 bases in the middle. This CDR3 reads CASSQYKGAGSPLHF. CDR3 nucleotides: TGTGCCAGCAGCCAGTACAAAGGGGCCGGTTCACCCCTCCACTTT.

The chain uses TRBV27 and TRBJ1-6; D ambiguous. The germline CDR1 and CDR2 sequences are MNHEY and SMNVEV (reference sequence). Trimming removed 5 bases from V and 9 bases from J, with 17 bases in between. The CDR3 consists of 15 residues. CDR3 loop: CASSPNYGVISPLHF. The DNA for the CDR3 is TGTGCCAGCAGTCCCAATTACGGTGTAATTTCACCCCTCCACTTT.

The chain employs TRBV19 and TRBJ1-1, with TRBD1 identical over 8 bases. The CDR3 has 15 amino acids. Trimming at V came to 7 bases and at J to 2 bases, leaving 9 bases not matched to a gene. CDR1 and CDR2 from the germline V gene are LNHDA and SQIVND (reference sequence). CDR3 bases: TGTGCCAGTAAGGAACAGGGGGAGTCCAACACTGAAGCTTTCTTT. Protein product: CASKEQGESNTEAFF.

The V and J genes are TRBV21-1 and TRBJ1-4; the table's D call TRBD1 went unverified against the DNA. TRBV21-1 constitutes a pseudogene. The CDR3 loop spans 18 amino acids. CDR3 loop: CASSKVFRQRMKARKLFF. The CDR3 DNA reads TGTGCCAGCAGCAAAGTCTTTCGACAGAGAATGAAGGCTCGAAAACTGTTTTTT.

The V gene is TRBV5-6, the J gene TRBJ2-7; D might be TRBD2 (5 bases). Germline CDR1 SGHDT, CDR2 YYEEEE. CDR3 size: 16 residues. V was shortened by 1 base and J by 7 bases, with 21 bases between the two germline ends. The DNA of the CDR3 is TGTGCCAGCAGCTTGTGGAGGACGCCGGGCGCTACAGAGCAGTACTTC. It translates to CASSLWRTPGATEQYF.

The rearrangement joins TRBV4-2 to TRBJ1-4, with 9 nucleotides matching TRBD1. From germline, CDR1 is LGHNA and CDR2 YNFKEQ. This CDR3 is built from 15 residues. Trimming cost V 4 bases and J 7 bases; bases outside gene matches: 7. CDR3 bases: TGTGCCAGCAGCCCAGTACAGGGGGCGGGTGAAAAACTGTTTTTT. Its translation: CASSPVQGAGEKLFF.

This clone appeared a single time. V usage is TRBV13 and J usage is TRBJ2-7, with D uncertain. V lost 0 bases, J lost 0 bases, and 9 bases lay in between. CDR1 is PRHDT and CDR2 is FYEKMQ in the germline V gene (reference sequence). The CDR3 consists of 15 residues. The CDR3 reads CASSLGGPGSYEQYF. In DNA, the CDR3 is TGTGCCAGCAGCTTAGGGGGTCCCGGCTCCTACGAGCAGTACTTC.

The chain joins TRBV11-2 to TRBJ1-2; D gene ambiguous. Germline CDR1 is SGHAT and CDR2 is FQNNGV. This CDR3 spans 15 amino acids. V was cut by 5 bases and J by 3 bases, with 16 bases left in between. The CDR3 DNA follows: TGTGCCAGCAGCCGCAAGCCGGAGAGGGACTATGGCTACACCTTC. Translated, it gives CASSRKPERDYGYTF.

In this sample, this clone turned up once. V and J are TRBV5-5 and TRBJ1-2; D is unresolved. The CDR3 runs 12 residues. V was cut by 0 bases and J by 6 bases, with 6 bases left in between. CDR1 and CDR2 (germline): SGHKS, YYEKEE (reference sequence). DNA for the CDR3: TGTGCCAGCAGCTTGGATGGGGATGGCTACACCTTC. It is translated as CASSLDGDGYTF.

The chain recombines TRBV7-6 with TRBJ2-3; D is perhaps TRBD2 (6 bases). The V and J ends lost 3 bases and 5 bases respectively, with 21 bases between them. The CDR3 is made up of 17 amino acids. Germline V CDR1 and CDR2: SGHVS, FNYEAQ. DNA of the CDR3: TGTGCCAGCAGCTTGTATATAGCGTCGGGGGTACTAGATACGCAGTATTTT. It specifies CASSLYIASGVLDTQYF.

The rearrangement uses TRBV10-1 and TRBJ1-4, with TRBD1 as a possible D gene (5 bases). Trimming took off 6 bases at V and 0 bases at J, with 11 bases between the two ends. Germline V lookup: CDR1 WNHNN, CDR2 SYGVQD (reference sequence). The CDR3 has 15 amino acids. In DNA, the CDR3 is TGCGCCAGCAGCGGGACTGAGTCAACTAATGAAAAACTGTTTTTT. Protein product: CASSGTESTNEKLFF.

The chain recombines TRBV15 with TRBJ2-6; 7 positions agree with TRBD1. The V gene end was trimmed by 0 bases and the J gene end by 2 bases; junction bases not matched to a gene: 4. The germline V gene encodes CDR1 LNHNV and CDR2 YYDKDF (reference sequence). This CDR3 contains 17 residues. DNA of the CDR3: TGTGCCACCAGCAGAGAGACAGGGTGGACTGGGGCCAACGTCCTGACTTTC. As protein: CATSRETGWTGANVLTF.

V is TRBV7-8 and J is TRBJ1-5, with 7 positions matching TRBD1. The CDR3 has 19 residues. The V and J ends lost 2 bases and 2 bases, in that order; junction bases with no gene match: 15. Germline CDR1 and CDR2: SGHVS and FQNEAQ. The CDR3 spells CASSLSPGRDSGGNQPQHF. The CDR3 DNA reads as TGTGCCAGCAGCTTATCACCCGGCCGGGACAGCGGGGGCAATCAGCCCCAGCATTTT.